The entry below gives a single TCR beta chain sequence along with its context. Scientists made TCR beta cDNA using 5'RACE template switching with UMIs. TCRdb reprocessed the 5' RACE reads and reports one entry per CDR3 protein, with no DNA. This sample's table has about 30,000 distinct CDR3 sequences. This sample was taken from a study of T cells expressing NK-cell markers. The CDR3 is made up of 15 amino acids. The germline V gene encodes CDR1 SGDLS and CDR2 YYNGEE. Source material: blood T cells: a sorted CD56 or NKG2C T cell subset, CD4+ or CD8+ T cells, or bulk PBMC T cells (not recorded which). This receptor was taken from a woman aged 18 to 69 in good health. V is TRBV9 and J is TRBJ2-5; without DNA, the TCRdb call of TRBD1 cannot be checked. The CDR3 loop reads CASSPGQGRRETQYF.